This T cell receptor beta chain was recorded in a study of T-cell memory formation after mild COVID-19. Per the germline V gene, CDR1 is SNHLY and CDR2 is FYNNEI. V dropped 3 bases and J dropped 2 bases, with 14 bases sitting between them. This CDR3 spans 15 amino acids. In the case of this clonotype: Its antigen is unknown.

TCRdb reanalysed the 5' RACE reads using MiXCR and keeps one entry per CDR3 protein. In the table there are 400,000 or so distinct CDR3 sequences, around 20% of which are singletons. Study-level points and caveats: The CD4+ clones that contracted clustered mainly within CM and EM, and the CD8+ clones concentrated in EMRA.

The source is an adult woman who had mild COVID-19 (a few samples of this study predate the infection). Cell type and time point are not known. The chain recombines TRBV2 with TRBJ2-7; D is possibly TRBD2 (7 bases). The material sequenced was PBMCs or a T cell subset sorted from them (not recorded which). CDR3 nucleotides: TGTGCCAGCAGTGAGGGTGGGGGGGCAACCTACGAGCAGTACTTC. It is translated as CASSEGGGATYEQYF.